This T cell receptor beta chain was retrieved from a study of blood T cell repertoires in COVID-19. In the study overall: Nucleic acid was either cDNA or gDNA, and it came from T cells, B-cell-depleted T cells, or PBMCs.

Germline-derived CDR1 and CDR2 are SGHAT and FQNNGV. This CDR3 is built from 14 residues. Losses at the gene ends were 5 bases for V and 0 bases for J; bases not matched to a gene: 4. Generated by immunoSEQ multiplex PCR, the TCRdb table keeps only in-frame clones and is missing some. The repertoire includes over 250,000 clones, roughly 80% of them detected once, and over 9% sits in the top ten. The sequenced sample consisted of peripheral blood. The rearrangement links TRBV11-2 to TRBJ2-7; TRBD2 agrees at 7 bases. The sequence was collected from a woman in her forties or fifties who had recovered from COVID-19. DNA for the CDR3: TGTGCCAGCAGCATACTAGCGAGCTCCTACGAGCAGTACTTC. It specifies CASSILASSYEQYF.